This passage covers 25 T cell receptor beta chains from one sample sequenced in a study of identical twins. TCRdb reprocessed the 5' RACE reads via MiXCR and lists one record per CDR3 protein. This sample has 400,000 to 600,000 distinct CDR3 sequences; around 20% occur once, and the top ten carry roughly 0.5%. Separately, the same data were catalogued under a study of yellow fever vaccine responses in identical twins.

The material sequenced was CD4+ T cells sorted from blood. These receptors all stem from a young woman in good health.

This clonotype came up many times. The CDR3: CASSRRGDSPLHF. The CDR3 DNA sequence: TGTGCCAGCAGCCGCCGAGGGGATTCACCCCTCCACTTT. The rearrangement links TRBV12-3 or TRBV12-4 to TRBJ1-6; perhaps TRBD1 as D (5 bases). The CDR3 has 13 amino acids. The V and J ends lost 6 bases and 8 bases respectively, with 11 bases between them.

V gene TRBV4-2 combines with J gene TRBJ2-1, with 9 bases fitting TRBD2. Trimming at V came to 0 bases and at J to 0 bases, leaving 12 bases not matched to a gene. The CDR3 sequence is 20 residues long. Germline CDR1 LGHNA, CDR2 YNFKEQ. CDR3: CASSQERPISGRLSYNEQFF. As DNA, the CDR3 is TGTGCCAGCAGCCAAGAGCGACCGATTAGCGGGAGACTCTCCTACAATGAGCAGTTCTTC.

The rearrangement uses TRBV9 and TRBJ2-1, with D possibly matching TRBD1 (6 bases). V was trimmed by 4 bases and J by 3 bases, leaving 17 bases between them. The CDR3 has 16 amino acids. The germline V gene has CDR1 SGDLS and CDR2 YYNGEE. CDR3 sequence reads: CASSNRDTRFYNEQFF. The DNA for the CDR3 is TGTGCCAGCAGCAACCGGGACACAAGATTCTACAATGAGCAGTTCTTC.

The chain recombines TRBV27 with TRBJ2-1; D is possibly TRBD1 or TRBD2 (5 bases each). This CDR3 is 19 amino acids long. Germline V CDR1 and CDR2: MNHEY, SMNVEV (reference sequence). Trimming removed 5 bases at V and 2 bases at J, with 25 bases between. CDR3 coding DNA: TGTGCCAGCAGTCCACCCGGGGCCGTTTTATCGGGTGCCTACAATGAGCAGTTCTTC. This sequence encodes CASSPPGAVLSGAYNEQFF.

This clonotype was observed a handful of times. The chain recombines TRBV12-3 or TRBV12-4 with TRBJ1-6, with TRBD1 matching over 9 bases. The CDR3 extends over 15 amino acids. Unmatched junction bases numbered 6, after V lost 6 bases and J lost 6 bases. The DNA of the CDR3 is TGTGCCAGCAGGAAGACAGGGGGAGCTAATTCACCCCTCCACTTT. This gives the protein CASRKTGGANSPLHF.

This clonotype appeared a few times. DNA of the CDR3: TGCAGTGCTAGATCGACAACAGATACGCAGTATTTT. Translated: CSARSTTDTQYF. The chain employs TRBV20-1 and TRBJ2-3; the D is unclear. The CDR3 runs 12 residues. V shed 2 bases and J shed 3 bases, with 6 bases lying between them. From germline, CDR1 is DFQATT and CDR2 SNEGSKA (reference sequence).

The rearrangement links TRBV28 to TRBJ2-2, with D tentatively TRBD1 (6 bases). This CDR3 region has 14 residues. Trimming removed 6 bases at V and 7 bases at J, with 15 bases between. Germline V gene lookup returns CDR1 MDHEN and CDR2 SYDVKM. In DNA form, the CDR3 reads TGTGCCAGCAGCCTGAGGGGGATAGACGGGGAGCTGTTTTTT. Its protein product is CASSLRGIDGELFF. Full variable domain (rest looked up from reference TRBV28 and TRBJ2-2): DVKVTQSSRYLVKRTGEKVFLECVQDMDHENMFWYRQDPGLGLRLIYFSYDVKMKEKGDIPEGYSVSREKKERFSLILESASTNQTSMYLCASSLRGIDGELFFGEGSRLTVL.

In this sample, this clonotype turned up a few times. The gene calls are TRBV5-1 and TRBJ2-2; 9 nucleotides align to TRBD1. The CDR3 consists of 15 residues. Trimming removed 4 bases from V and 5 bases from J; junction bases left unmatched: 6. Germline-derived CDR1 and CDR2 are SGHRS and YFSETQ. The CDR3 loop reads CASSIGGTGTGELFF. Here the CDR3 DNA reads TGCGCCAGCAGCATTGGCGGGACAGGGACCGGGGAGCTGTTTTTT.

This clonotype was observed a few times. CDR3 nucleotide sequence: TGCAGTGCCACCGGGACAGCTAACAACTATGGCTACACCTTC. Translation gives CSATGTANNYGYTF. The rearrangement joins TRBV20-1 to TRBJ1-2; 7 bases are a match to TRBD1. Looked up from germline, CDR1 is DFQATT and CDR2 is SNEGSKA (reference sequence). V lost 6 bases to trimming and J lost 2 bases; unmatched junction nucleotides: 9. The CDR3 is 14 residues long.

The chain recombines TRBV12-3 or TRBV12-4 with TRBJ1-2; unclear D gene. The CDR3 has 14 amino acids. V was clipped by 4 bases and J by 4 bases, with 13 bases between them. The CDR3 DNA sequence: TGTGCCAGCAGTTCCCAAACGGCAGCCTATGGCTACACCTTC. Its translation is CASSSQTAAYGYTF.

The J gene is TRBJ1-2, the V gene TRBV7-8; no firm D call. This CDR3 contains 14 residues. The germline gives CDR1 SGHVS, CDR2 FQNEAQ. Trimming removed 5 bases at V and 8 bases at J, with 18 bases between. The CDR3 coding sequence is TGTGCCAGCAGCCCTTCGTCCGCGTACGAGGGCTACACCTTC. Translated, it gives CASSPSSAYEGYTF.

The chain carries TRBV11-1 and TRBJ2-5; 14 nucleotides line up with TRBD2. J gave up 4 bases and V 10 bases, and 17 bases lay outside the gene matches. Germline V gives CDR1 SGHAT, CDR2 FQDESV (reference sequence). This CDR3 region has 18 residues. DNA of the CDR3: TGTGCCACCTCGGGACTAGCGGGAGTTATTGGCGGTGGAGAGACCCAGTACTTC. Translation gives CATSGLAGVIGGGETQYF.

This chain uses TRBV5-1 with TRBJ2-7, with D perhaps TRBD1 or TRBD2 (6 bases each). The germline V gene encodes CDR1 SGHRS and CDR2 YFSETQ. The CDR3 sequence is 14 residues long. V was pared by 4 bases and J by 4 bases, with 15 bases between. The CDR3 bases are TGCGCCAGCAGCGGCCGAGGAGGGGGGTACGAGCAGTACTTC. Translated: CASSGRGGGYEQYF. Full variable domain (remainder filled in from reference TRBV5-1 and TRBJ2-7): KAGVTQTPRYLIKTRGQQVTLSCSPISGHRSVSWYQQTPGQGLQFLFEYFSETQRNKGNFPGRFSGRQFSNSRSEMNVSTLELGDSALYLCASSGRGGGYEQYFGPGTRLTVT.

V usage is TRBV29-1 and J usage is TRBJ1-2; D may be TRBD1 (5 bases). The V end lost 6 bases, the J end lost 6 bases, and 17 bases lay between the germline ends. Per the germline V gene, CDR1 is SQVTM and CDR2 is ANQGSEA. CDR3 length equals 13 residues. CDR3 protein: CSVVLGGANGYTF. The DNA of the CDR3 is TGCAGCGTGGTTCTCGGAGGGGCGAATGGCTACACCTTC.

This chain connects TRBV12-3 or TRBV12-4 to TRBJ2-3; TRBD2 agrees at 7 bases. With 7 bases clipped from V and 0 bases from J, the junction kept 1 base outside the gene matches. The CDR3 consists of 13 residues. The CDR3 DNA reads TGTGCCAGCAAACTAGCGAGCACAGATACGCAGTATTTT. The encoded protein is CASKLASTDTQYF.

This clonotype was counted many times. The chain has TRBV3-1 and TRBJ2-1; 8 bases are shared with TRBD2. V shed 5 bases and J 8 bases; nucleotides not matched to a gene: 17. The V gene's germline CDR1 is LGHDT and CDR2 YNNKEL (reference sequence). CDR3 length: 17 residues. CDR3 loop: CASSGRASGFTGDEQFF. CDR3 coding DNA: TGTGCCAGCAGCGGCCGGGCTAGCGGGTTCACGGGCGATGAGCAGTTCTTC.

The sample holds many counts of this clonotype. The chain has TRBV12-3 or TRBV12-4 and TRBJ2-5; 15 nucleotides align to TRBD2. Losses at the gene ends were 3 bases for V and 5 bases for J; bases not matched to a gene: 4. The CDR3 contains 16 residues. CDR3: CASSLGLAGGRETQYF. CDR3 coding DNA: TGTGCCAGCAGTTTGGGACTAGCGGGGGGCCGGGAGACCCAGTACTTC.

This clonotype came up a few times. For the CDR3, the DNA is TGTGCCATCAGGGACGGGACCCGAGGGAGCACAGATACGCAGTATTTT. It is translated as CAIRDGTRGSTDTQYF. The chain couples TRBV10-3 to TRBJ2-3; possibly TRBD1 or TRBD2 for D (5 bases each). Germline CDR1 is ENHRY and CDR2 is SYGVKD. The ends were cut back, 6 bases at V and 0 bases at J, with 16 bases in the middle. The CDR3 sequence is 16 residues long.

V gene TRBV3-1 combines with J gene TRBJ2-7; 9 nucleotides match TRBD1. Germline lookup yields CDR1 LGHDT and CDR2 YNNKEL (reference sequence). This CDR3 is built from 16 residues. J was trimmed by 5 bases and V by 0 bases; bases with no gene match: 8. The CDR3 spells CASSQELGTGPNEQYF. In DNA form, the CDR3 reads TGTGCCAGCAGCCAAGAGTTAGGGACAGGGCCTAACGAGCAGTACTTC.

The rearrangement links TRBV20-1 to TRBJ2-2, with D maybe TRBD2 (6 bases). CDR1 is DFQATT, CDR2 SNEGSKA, per germline (reference sequence). V was clipped by 1 base and J by 5 bases, with 11 bases between them. CDR3 length: 14 residues. CDR3 residues: CSARGLARTGELFF. The CDR3 nucleotides are TGCAGTGCTAGAGGGCTAGCGCGGACCGGGGAGCTGTTTTTT.

Only a few counts were recorded for this clonotype. The V call is TRBV5-1, the J call TRBJ2-1; D uncertain. The CDR3 length is 16 residues. The germline gives CDR1 SGHRS, CDR2 YFSETQ. The V gene lost 0 bases and the J gene lost 4 bases, with 14 bases spanning the gap. The CDR3 sequence: CASSLGWEGKYNEQFF. CDR3 bases: TGCGCCAGCAGCTTGGGGTGGGAAGGAAAGTACAATGAGCAGTTCTTC.

The J gene is TRBJ2-4, the V gene TRBV28; D gene unclear. Trimming removed 3 bases from V and 6 bases from J, with 9 bases in between. In germline, CDR1 is MDHEN, CDR2 SYDVKM. The CDR3 length is 13 residues. DNA for the CDR3: TGTGCCAGCAGTTTTCCCCACCGAAACATTCAGTACTTC. This codes for CASSFPHRNIQYF.

This chain links TRBV28 with TRBJ2-3; TRBD2 aligns across 12 bases. The CDR3 consists of 13 residues. The V gene end was trimmed by 2 bases and the J gene end by 14 bases; junction bases not matched to a gene: 5. Germline CDR1 is MDHEN and CDR2 is SYDVKM. CDR3 in DNA: TGTGCCAGCAGTTTACCTAGCGGGAGGGCCTCGTATTTT. It specifies CASSLPSGRASYF.

The chain links TRBV24-1 to TRBJ2-5; tentatively, D is TRBD2 (6 bases). In germline, CDR1 is KGHDR, CDR2 SFDVKD. The CDR3 is 15 amino acids. Deletions cut 5 bases from V and 0 bases from J, with 12 bases between. The CDR3 bases are TGTGCCACCAGTGCCGCGGGGCACAACCAAGAGACCCAGTACTTC. Amino acid sequence: CATSAAGHNQETQYF.

Ten or more counts support this clonotype. The chain is built from TRBV5-1 and TRBJ1-1; 11 nucleotides agree with TRBD1. Germline V gene sequence: CDR1 SGHRS, CDR2 YFSETQ. The V gene end was trimmed by 4 bases and the J gene end by 0 bases; junction bases not matched to a gene: 5. This CDR3 comprises 16 residues. CDR3 region: CASSLGQGAMNTEAFF. As DNA, the CDR3 is TGCGCCAGCAGCCTTGGACAGGGGGCTATGAACACTGAAGCTTTCTTT.